This T cell receptor (beta chain) was sequenced during a study of STAT3 mutations in large granular lymphocyte leukemia. Whole-study context: Immunosuppressive therapy was given to more than half of T-LGLL patients.

The table came from immunoSEQ multiplex PCR; TCRdb's copy has only in-frame clones and leaves some out. Of about 6,000 clones listed, nearly 35% are singletons. The germline CDR1 and CDR2 sequences are SGHRS and YFSETQ. CDR3 length: 15 residues. V was shortened by 4 bases and J by 4 bases, with 17 bases between the two germline ends. Notes on this clone: The target antigen is unknown.

Findings of the study overall: A small but highly pathogenic clone may have been missed. Clonal expansion was inferred from samples taken at other timepoints. In T-cell large granular lymphocyte leukemia, about half of patients showed multiple immunodominant subclonotypes.

The source is a woman between 40 and 55 years old with T-cell large granular lymphocyte leukemia. Some clones in this sample may be carry-over from other donors' samples. The sample consisted of peripheral blood mononuclear cells. The V call is TRBV5-1, the J call TRBJ1-1; D is undetermined. CDR3 residues: CASSLQPGVVTEAFF. The CDR3 nucleotides are TGCGCCAGCAGCCTACAACCCGGGGTGGTCACTGAAGCTTTCTTT.